This T cell receptor (beta chain) is from a study of T cells after yellow fever vaccination (dated by TCRdb to the late 2010s). In the study overall: Libraries from fractions with low cell numbers were prepared with the SMART-Seq v4 Ultra Low Input RNA kit. To follow T-cell clones before and after both primary and booster YFV17D yellow fever vaccination, bulk TCR alpha and beta repertoires underwent longitudinal sequencing. Blood was drawn at multiple timepoints before and after primary and secondary immunization, with bulk PBMC replicates and cell subsets isolated. Two healthy male donors made up the cohort, one aged 18 to 30 years and the other aged 30 to 40 years. Overall study results and their limits: After the booster, most clones that had expanded after primary vaccination were detected again (around 96% of CD4 and under 90% of CD8), suggesting broad maintenance of memory. Only a couple of donors were included in the study, so the extent to which the findings can be generalized is limited. Compared with the primary T-cell response, the secondary T-cell response was weaker but faster, peaking on day 5 rather than day 15. Computational filtering was required because FACS-sorted repertoires could contain abundant contaminating clonotypes from the bulk population. A small share of clonotypes occurred in both CD4 and CD8 compartments, likely arising from convergent recombination.

Only a few counts were recorded for this clonotype. Its antigen target is currently unknown. Base quality data are lacking; no much larger clone is found one base away. Sequencing was performed on an Illumina NovaSeq 6000. TCR cDNA was made using 5'RACE template switching, a step that added a universal primer site and unique molecular identifiers. Priming of cDNA synthesis was performed from both the TCR alpha and TCR beta constant segments. Two PCR steps were used to amplify libraries, with sample barcodes and sequencing adapters being added in the second step. Sequencing of libraries was done on Illumina HiSeq 2500 (2x100 bp) or NovaSeq (2x150 bp). Turning to the authors' computational methods: Reads were demultiplexed and collapsed into UMI consensus sequences with MIGEC, and V(D)J alignment was performed with MiXCR. Using edgeR on replicate PBMC samples, clonotypes were called vaccine-responding if FDR was below 0.01 and the log2 fold change was above 5 up to day 15. CD4 or CD8 identity was assigned to each bulk clonotype according to whether the clonotype was present at higher abundance in the sequenced CD4 repertoire or the sequenced CD8 repertoire. TCRdb's own reprocessing of the public reads used fastp at Q25 and MiXCR and kept productive beta chains. Identical CDR3 protein sequences are pooled into one entry, listed with their most common genes and DNA. TCRdb, rather than the study authors, made the V and J calls. In this sample the table shows approximately 250,000 distinct CDR3 sequences, around 5.3% of which occur a single time. The top ten hold around 3.5% of the sample.

The sample's treatment or condition label is to be understood as: live attenuated yellow fever vaccine strain. A standard Ficoll-Paque protocol was used to isolate PBMCs from peripheral blood. Dynabeads CD4 and CD8 positive selection kits were used to isolate the CD4 and CD8 T-cell fractions. TriZol was used to extract RNA from bulk PBMCs, CD4 and CD8 fractions, and dextramer-positive and dextramer-negative fractions. The TCR originated in a man between 18 and 35 years old who received the YFV17D yellow fever vaccine. Sequencing was performed on CD4+ T cells sorted from PBMCs, taken on the day of the yellow fever booster vaccination.

The base sequence is TGTGCCAGCAGCTCCTCGGGGCAAAGCTACACCTTC. The translation is CASSSSGQSYTF. This chain is built from TRBV5-5 and TRBJ1-2; the D region possibly corresponds to TRBD1 (5 bases align). From cysteine to phenylalanine, the CDR3 is 12 amino acids long. Kept here is only the CDR3 DNA, which spans 36 bases and is read in frame from base 1. The trim is 3 bases for V and 9 bases for J, with a gap of 12 bases between the germline ends. CDR1 is given as SGHKS and CDR2 as YYEKEE, both from the germline V gene (reference sequence).